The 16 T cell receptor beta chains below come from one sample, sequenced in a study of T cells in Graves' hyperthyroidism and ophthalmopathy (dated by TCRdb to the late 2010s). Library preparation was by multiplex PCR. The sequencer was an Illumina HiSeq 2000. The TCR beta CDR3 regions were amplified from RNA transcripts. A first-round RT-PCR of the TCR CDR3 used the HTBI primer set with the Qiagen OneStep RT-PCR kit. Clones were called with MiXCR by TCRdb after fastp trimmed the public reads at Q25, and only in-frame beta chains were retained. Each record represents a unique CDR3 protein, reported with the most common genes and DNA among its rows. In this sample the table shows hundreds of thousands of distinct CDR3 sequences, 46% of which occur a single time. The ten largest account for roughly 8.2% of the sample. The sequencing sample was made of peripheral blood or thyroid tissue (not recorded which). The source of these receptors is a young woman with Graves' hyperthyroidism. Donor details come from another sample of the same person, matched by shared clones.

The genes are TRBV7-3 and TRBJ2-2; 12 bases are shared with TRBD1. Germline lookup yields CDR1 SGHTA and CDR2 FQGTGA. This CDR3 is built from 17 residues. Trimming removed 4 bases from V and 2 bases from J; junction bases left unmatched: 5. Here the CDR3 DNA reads TGTGCCAGCAGCTCTGGGACAGGGGGCGTCAACACCGGGGAGCTGTTTTTT. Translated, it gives CASSSGTGGVNTGELFF.

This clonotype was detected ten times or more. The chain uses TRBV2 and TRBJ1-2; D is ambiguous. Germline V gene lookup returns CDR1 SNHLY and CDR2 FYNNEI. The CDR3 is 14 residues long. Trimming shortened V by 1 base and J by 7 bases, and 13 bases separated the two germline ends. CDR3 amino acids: CASSEGLGVTGYTF. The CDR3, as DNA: TGTGCCAGCAGTGAAGGCTTAGGTGTGACTGGCTACACCTTC.

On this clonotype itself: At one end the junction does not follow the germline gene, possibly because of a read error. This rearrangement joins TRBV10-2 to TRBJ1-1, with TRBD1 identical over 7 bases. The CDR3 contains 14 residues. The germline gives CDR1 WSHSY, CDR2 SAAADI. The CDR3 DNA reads TGTGCCATCAGTGAAGTTCAGGGGGACAGAAGAGCTTTCTTT. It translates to CAISEVQGDRRAFF.

CDR3 protein: CSATSGRASDTQYF. DNA for the CDR3: TGCAGTGCTACTAGCGGGAGGGCCTCAGATACGCAGTATTTT. V is TRBV20-1 and J is TRBJ2-3, with 12 bases matching TRBD2. Germline-derived CDR1 and CDR2 are DFQATT and SNEGSKA (reference sequence). With V trimmed by 4 bases and J by 4 bases, 3 bases remained unmatched. This CDR3 comprises 14 residues.

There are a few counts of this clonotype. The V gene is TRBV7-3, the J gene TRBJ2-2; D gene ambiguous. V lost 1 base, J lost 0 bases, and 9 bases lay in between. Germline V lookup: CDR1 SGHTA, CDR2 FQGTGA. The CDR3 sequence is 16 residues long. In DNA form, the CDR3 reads TGTGCCAGCAGCTTAATGGGCGGACCGAACACCGGGGAGCTGTTTTTT. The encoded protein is CASSLMGGPNTGELFF.

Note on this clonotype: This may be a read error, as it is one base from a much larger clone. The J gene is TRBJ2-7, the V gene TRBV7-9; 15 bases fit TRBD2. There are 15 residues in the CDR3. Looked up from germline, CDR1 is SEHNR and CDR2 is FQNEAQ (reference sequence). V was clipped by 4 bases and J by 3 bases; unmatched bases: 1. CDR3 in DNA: TGTGCCAGCAGCTCGGGACTAGCGGGAGGCTACGAGCAGTACTTC. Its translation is CASSSGLAGGYEQYF.

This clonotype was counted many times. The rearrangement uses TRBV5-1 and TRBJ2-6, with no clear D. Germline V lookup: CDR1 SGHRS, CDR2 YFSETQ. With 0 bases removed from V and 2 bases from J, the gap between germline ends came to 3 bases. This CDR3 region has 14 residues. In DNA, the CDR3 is TGCGCCAGCAGCTTGGGAACTGGGGCCAACGTCCTGACTTTC. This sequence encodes CASSLGTGANVLTF.

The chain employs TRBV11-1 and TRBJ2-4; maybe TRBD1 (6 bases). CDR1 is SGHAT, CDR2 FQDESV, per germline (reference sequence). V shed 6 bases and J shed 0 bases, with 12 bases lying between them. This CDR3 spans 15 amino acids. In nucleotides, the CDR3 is TGTGCCAGCAGTTCGGACAGCCTAGCCAAAAACATTCAGTACTTC. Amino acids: CASSSDSLAKNIQYF.

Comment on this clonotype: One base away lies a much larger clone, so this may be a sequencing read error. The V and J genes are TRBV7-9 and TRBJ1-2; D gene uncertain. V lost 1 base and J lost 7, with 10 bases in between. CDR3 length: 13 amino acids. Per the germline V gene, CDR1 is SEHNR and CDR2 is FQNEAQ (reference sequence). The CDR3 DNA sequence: TGTGCCAGCAGCTTAGGGGCTGACTGTGGCTACACCTTC. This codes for CASSLGADCGYTF.

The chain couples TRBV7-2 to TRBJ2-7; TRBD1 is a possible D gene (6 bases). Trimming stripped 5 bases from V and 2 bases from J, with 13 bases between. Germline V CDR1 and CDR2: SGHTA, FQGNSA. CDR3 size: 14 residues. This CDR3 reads CASSVKTGPYEQYF. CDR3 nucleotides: TGTGCCAGCAGCGTTAAGACAGGCCCCTACGAGCAGTACTTC.

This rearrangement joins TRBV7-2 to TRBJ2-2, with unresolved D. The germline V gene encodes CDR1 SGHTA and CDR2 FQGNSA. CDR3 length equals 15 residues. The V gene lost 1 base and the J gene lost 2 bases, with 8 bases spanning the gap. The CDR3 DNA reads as TGTGCCAGCAGCTTAGATCAGGTTAACACCGGGGAGCTGTTTTTT. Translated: CASSLDQVNTGELFF.

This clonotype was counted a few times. The CDR3 loop is CASSWGGATYNSPLHF. The CDR3 bases are TGTGCCAGCAGCTGGGGGGGGGCTACCTATAATTCACCCCTCCACTTT. J is TRBJ1-6 and V is TRBV7-8; D is possibly TRBD1 (6 bases). The V end lost 4 bases, the J end lost 2 bases, and 12 bases lay between the germline ends. In germline, CDR1 is SGHVS, CDR2 FQNEAQ. The CDR3 has 16 amino acids.

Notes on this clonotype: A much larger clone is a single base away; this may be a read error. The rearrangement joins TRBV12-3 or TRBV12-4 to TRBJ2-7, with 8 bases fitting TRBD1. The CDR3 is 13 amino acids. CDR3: CTSSFGQGYEQYF. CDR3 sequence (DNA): TGTACCAGCAGCTTTGGACAGGGCTACGAGCAGTACTTC.

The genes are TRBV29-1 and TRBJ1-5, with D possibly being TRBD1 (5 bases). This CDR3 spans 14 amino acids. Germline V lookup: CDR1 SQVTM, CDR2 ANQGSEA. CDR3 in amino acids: CSEYGQSSNQPQHF. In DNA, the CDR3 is TGCAGTGAGTATGGACAAAGTAGCAATCAGCCCCAGCATTTT.

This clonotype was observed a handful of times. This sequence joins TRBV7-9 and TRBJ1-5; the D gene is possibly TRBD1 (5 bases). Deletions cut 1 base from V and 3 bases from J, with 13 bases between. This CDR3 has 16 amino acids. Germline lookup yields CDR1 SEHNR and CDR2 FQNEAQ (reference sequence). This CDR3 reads CASSLVQGTNNQPQHF. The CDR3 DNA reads TGTGCCAGCAGCTTAGTGCAGGGCACAAACAATCAGCCCCAGCATTTT.

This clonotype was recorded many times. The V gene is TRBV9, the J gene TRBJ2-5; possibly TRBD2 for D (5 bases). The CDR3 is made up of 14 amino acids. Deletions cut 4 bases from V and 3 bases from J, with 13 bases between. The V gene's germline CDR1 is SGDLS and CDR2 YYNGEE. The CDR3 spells CASSFEGGEETQYF. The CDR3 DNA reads TGTGCCAGCAGCTTCGAGGGTGGCGAAGAGACCCAGTACTTC. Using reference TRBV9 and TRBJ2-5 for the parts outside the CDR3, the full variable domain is DSGVTQTPKHLITATGQRVTLRCSPRSGDLSVYWYQQSLDQGLQFLIQYYNGEERAKGNILERFSAQQFPDLHSELNLSSLELGDSALYFCASSFEGGEETQYFGPGTRLLVL.